The 14 T cell receptor beta chains below were found in one sample sequenced in a study of cytomegalovirus exposure and HLA in healthy donors. Amplification used 60 Vbeta primers and 13 Jbeta primers. Sequencing was performed with immunoSEQ multiplex PCR; in TCRdb, only in-frame clones are kept and a portion is missing. The sample has around 210,000 clones; roughly 85% are singletons. Sequenced input: PBMCs. All receptors come from a girl aged 2-9 years in good health and CMV-seronegative.

The table lists this clone with a count of one. The chain employs TRBV13 and TRBJ2-2; D not resolved. CDR1 PRHDT and CDR2 FYEKMQ come from the germline V gene (reference sequence). CDR3 length equals 12 residues. V was shortened by 1 base and J by 7 bases, with 4 bases between the two germline ends. The CDR3 reads CASSLVSGELFF. As DNA, the CDR3 is TGTGCCAGCAGCTTAGTTAGCGGGGAGCTGTTTTTT.

The rearrangement links TRBV2 to TRBJ1-4, with D unclear. Germline V gene sequence: CDR1 SNHLY, CDR2 FYNNEI. The V gene lost 4 bases and the J gene lost 0 bases, with 9 bases spanning the gap. The CDR3 has 15 amino acids. The CDR3 nucleotides read TGTGCCAGCAGTGCTTTGGCAGCAACTAATGAAAAACTGTTTTTT. Translating it yields CASSALAATNEKLFF.

The count of this clone is one. This rearrangement joins TRBV2 to TRBJ2-7; 7 positions agree with TRBD2. Germline CDR1 is SNHLY and CDR2 is FYNNEI. This CDR3 contains 14 residues. Trimming removed 7 bases from V and 0 bases from J; junction bases left unmatched: 6. The CDR3 nucleotides read TGTGCCAGCAAGCTAGCGGTCAGCTCCTACGAGCAGTACTTC. Amino acids: CASKLAVSSYEQYF.

The chain recombines TRBV5-1 with TRBJ2-7; 11 positions agree with TRBD2. Losses at the gene ends were 6 bases for V and 2 bases for J; bases not matched to a gene: 7. The CDR3 runs to 15 residues. CDR1 and CDR2 (germline): SGHRS, YFSETQ. The CDR3 sequence: CASKPLAGGAYEQYF. CDR3 bases: TGCGCCAGCAAACCATTAGCGGGAGGGGCCTACGAGCAGTACTTC.

The V call is TRBV12-5, the J call TRBJ2-1, with 9 bases identical to TRBD2. Germline V CDR1 and CDR2: LGHNT, FRNRAP. J gave up 3 bases and V 9 bases, and 9 bases lay outside the gene matches. The CDR3 extends over 15 amino acids. The CDR3 reads CASILGLADYNEQFF. Here the CDR3 DNA reads TGTGCTAGCATCCTGGGACTAGCAGACTACAATGAGCAGTTCTTC.

This clone was seen once. This chain links TRBV10-3 with TRBJ2-3, with TRBD2 identical over 13 bases. The V segment lost 5 bases and the J segment 3 bases; nucleotides outside the gene matches: 5. This CDR3 comprises 16 residues. Per germline, CDR1 ENHRY and CDR2 SYGVKD. The CDR3 spells CAISLQGLAGTDTQYF. In DNA, the CDR3 is TGTGCCATCAGTTTACAGGGACTAGCGGGGACAGATACGCAGTATTTT.

This chain joins TRBV7-2 and TRBJ2-5; D may be TRBD2 (5 bases). TRBJ2-7 explains the end of the DNA better; the J call may be wrong. From germline, CDR1 is SGHTA and CDR2 FQGNSA. CDR3 length equals 14 residues. CDR3 coding DNA: TGTGCCAGCAGGGACGTAGGCGGGTCCTACGAGCAGTACTTC. Residues: CASRDVGGSYEQYF.

The CDR3 DNA sequence: TGTGCCACCAGGGATGCGGGGGGCCCCACAGATACGCAGTATTTT. This encodes CATRDAGGPTDTQYF. The chain uses TRBV15 and TRBJ2-3; 8 nucleotides agree with TRBD2. This CDR3 spans 15 amino acids. Germline values: CDR1 LNHNV, CDR2 YYDKDF (reference sequence). The V segment lost 6 bases and the J segment 2 bases; nucleotides outside the gene matches: 7.

The V call is TRBV25-1, the J call TRBJ2-3; TRBD1 might be the D (5 bases). Germline V gene lookup returns CDR1 MGHDK and CDR2 SYGVNS. Trimming left V 4 bases short and J 7 bases short, with 12 bases between. This CDR3 has 13 residues. CDR3 loop: CASSGRALHTQYF. CDR3 nucleotides: TGTGCCAGCAGTGGCAGGGCCCTTCATACGCAGTATTTT.

V is TRBV5-1 and J is TRBJ1-1; maybe TRBD1 (6 bases). Germline V CDR1 and CDR2: SGHRS, YFSETQ. The CDR3 has 14 residues. V lost 4 bases and J 2 bases, leaving 12 bases between the germline ends. This CDR3 reads CASSTGQTNTEAFF. CDR3 bases: TGCGCCAGCAGCACGGGACAAACCAACACTGAAGCTTTCTTT.

This chain uses TRBV10-3 with TRBJ1-4, with TRBD1 matching 9 bases. This CDR3 spans 14 amino acids. J was trimmed by 7 bases and V by 4 bases; bases with no gene match: 4. The germline V gene has CDR1 ENHRY and CDR2 SYGVKD. The CDR3 reads CAISGGQGSEKLFF. The CDR3 DNA reads as TGTGCCATCAGTGGGGGACAGGGTAGTGAAAAACTGTTTTTT.

The chain is built from TRBV2 and TRBJ1-4; D gene unclear. Trimming took off 4 bases at V and 4 bases at J, with 7 bases between the two ends. Germline V CDR1 and CDR2: SNHLY, FYNNEI. CDR3 size: 13 residues. The CDR3 region is CASSVQSNEKLFF. The CDR3 nucleotides are TGTGCCAGCAGTGTACAGAGTAATGAAAAACTGTTTTTT.

The chain employs TRBV7-9 and TRBJ2-5; 9 bases line up with TRBD2. V lost 3 bases and J lost 5; bases outside the gene matches: 4. CDR3 length equals 14 residues. Germline V gene sequence: CDR1 SEHNR, CDR2 FQNEAQ (reference sequence). As DNA, the CDR3 is TGTGCCAGCAGCTTCAGCGGGGGGCCGGAGACCCAGTACTTC. Encoded protein: CASSFSGGPETQYF.

J is TRBJ1-5 and V is TRBV18, with D unclear. Germline CDR1 is KGHSH and CDR2 is LQKENI. With 6 bases removed from V and 3 bases from J, the gap between germline ends came to 9 bases. There are 13 residues in the CDR3. This chain's CDR3 is CASSWAPNQPQHF. Here the CDR3 DNA reads TGTGCCAGCTCCTGGGCCCCCAATCAGCCCCAGCATTTT.